Following are 30 T cell receptor beta chains from one sample sequenced in a study of cytotoxic CD8 clonotypes in ibrutinib-treated CLL. Here immunoSEQ multiplex PCR was the method, and the copy in TCRdb shows in-frame clones only, minus some. The sample lists approximately 120,000 clones, 58% occurring once. The source was PBMCs, collected after 24 months of ibrutinib treatment. The receptors shown here come from a human donor with chronic lymphocytic leukemia.

This clone was picked up many times. The rearrangement uses TRBV6-1 and TRBJ1-2, with D possibly being TRBD1 (5 bases). The CDR3 extends over 15 amino acids. V was cut by 2 bases and J by 4 bases, with 14 bases left in between. CDR1 MNHNS and CDR2 SASEGT come from the germline V gene. This chain's CDR3 is CASSETTAGPYGYTF. CDR3 DNA sequence: TGTGCCAGCAGTGAAACGACAGCCGGACCCTATGGCTACACCTTC.

This clone was detected only a few times. This chain connects TRBV5-1 to TRBJ1-1; no definite D call. This CDR3 comprises 12 residues. Germline CDR1 reads SGHRS; CDR2 reads YFSETQ. V was clipped by 4 bases and J by 6 bases, with 10 bases between them. CDR3 in amino acids: CASSNKVSEAFF. CDR3 DNA: TGCGCCAGCAGCAACAAAGTTTCTGAAGCTTTCTTT. Together with reference TRBV5-1 and TRBJ1-1, the CDR3 gives the full variable domain: KAGVTQTPRYLIKTRGQQVTLSCSPISGHRSVSWYQQTPGQGLQFLFEYFSETQRNKGNFPGRFSGRQFSNSRSEMNVSTLELGDSALYLCASSNKVSEAFFGQGTRLTVV.

The chain has TRBV9 and TRBJ2-7; D gene ambiguous. The CDR3 length is 13 residues. Trimming pared 6 bases from V and 1 base from J, leaving 11 bases between. Looked up from germline, CDR1 is SGDLS and CDR2 is YYNGEE. CDR3 residues: CASKLRISYEQYF. Written as DNA, the CDR3 is TGTGCCAGCAAACTCCGGATTTCCTACGAGCAGTACTTC.

The table lists this clone with a few counts. This chain joins TRBV7-9 and TRBJ2-3, with unresolved D. V lost 5 bases, J lost 6 bases, and 15 bases lay in between. The CDR3 runs to 14 residues. Germline V gene data show CDR1 as SEHNR and CDR2 as FQNEAQ (reference sequence). The CDR3: CASSPKQIWDTQYF. The CDR3 DNA follows: TGTGCCAGCAGCCCAAAACAAATATGGGATACGCAGTATTTT.

V is TRBV4-2 and J is TRBJ2-5, with D uncertain. Germline CDR1 reads LGHNA; CDR2 reads YNFKEQ. V shed 2 bases and J shed 1 base, with 11 bases lying between them. CDR3 length equals 15 residues. The CDR3 DNA follows: TGTGCCAGCAGCCAATTCAACCGGGCCCAAGAGACCCAGTACTTC. Protein product: CASSQFNRAQETQYF.

The chain links TRBV15 to TRBJ2-5; TRBD2 matches at 7 bases. CDR1 and CDR2 from the germline V gene are LNHNV and YYDKDF (reference sequence). This CDR3 is built from 15 residues. The V and J ends lost 1 base and 0 bases, in that order; junction bases with no gene match: 2. In DNA, the CDR3 is TGTGCCACCAGCAGAGGGCTAGCGGACCAAGAGACCCAGTACTTC. This translates into CATSRGLADQETQYF.

The chain is built from TRBV7-9 and TRBJ2-1; 11 bases line up with TRBD2. Germline trimming cut 2 bases from V and 3 bases from J; bases unmatched to any gene: 3. Germline V gene data show CDR1 as SEHNR and CDR2 as FQNEAQ (reference sequence). This CDR3 comprises 16 residues. The CDR3 coding sequence is TGTGCCAGCAGCTTAACTAGCGGGGGCGACTACAATGAGCAGTTCTTC. It translates to CASSLTSGGDYNEQFF.

The chain carries TRBV6-4 and TRBJ2-7; 9 bases fit TRBD2. The CDR3 has 14 residues. J lost 3 bases, V lost 9 bases, and 9 bases had no gene match. Per the germline V gene, CDR1 is MRHNA and CDR2 is SNTAGT. Written as DNA, the CDR3 is TGTGCCAGTTACCGAGAGCGGGGGGTCTACGAGCAGTACTTC. Its translation is CASYRERGVYEQYF.

This clone has ten or more counts. The V call is TRBV6-6, the J call TRBJ1-6; D unclear. The V gene lost 3 bases and the J gene lost 10 bases, with 7 bases spanning the gap. The germline V gene encodes CDR1 MNHNY and CDR2 SVGAGI (reference sequence). The CDR3 consists of 12 residues. CDR3 sequence (DNA): TGTGCCAGCAGTTATGAGGCGTCACCCCTCCACTTT. As protein: CASSYEASPLHF.

This clone has just a few counts. J is TRBJ1-2 and V is TRBV6-5, with D possibly TRBD1 on 5 matching bases. V was pared by 4 bases and J by 3 bases, with 15 bases between. CDR3 length: 15 residues. The germline V gene has CDR1 MNHEY and CDR2 SVGAGI. The CDR3, as DNA: TGTGCCAGCAGTTCATCGGGACGTAGAGACTATGGCTACACCTTC. Amino acid sequence: CASSSSGRRDYGYTF.

A remark on this clone: This sample includes further DNA sequences coding for the same CDR3. The V call is TRBV2, the J call TRBJ1-2; 9 bases line up with TRBD1. Germline CDR1 is SNHLY and CDR2 is FYNNEI. This CDR3 has 12 amino acids. J was trimmed by 7 bases and V by 8 bases; bases with no gene match: 5. DNA of the CDR3: TGTGCCAGCGGACGGACAGGGGCTGGCTACACCTTC. Translated, it gives CASGRTGAGYTF.

The chain recombines TRBV12-5 with TRBJ1-3, with D unclear. With 4 bases removed from V and 0 bases from J, the gap between germline ends came to 13 bases. Germline assignment: CDR1 LGHNT and CDR2 FRNRAP. The CDR3 has 16 residues. CDR3 coding DNA: TGTGCTAGTGGTTCCCCCCCTTCCTTCTCTGGAAACACCATATATTTT. This codes for CASGSPPSFSGNTIYF.

This sequence joins TRBV6-6 and TRBJ2-2; possible D gene TRBD1, 6 bases. With 2 bases removed from V and 4 bases from J, the gap between germline ends came to 11 bases. The germline V gene encodes CDR1 MNHNY and CDR2 SVGAGI (reference sequence). CDR3 size: 15 residues. The chain's CDR3 is CASSYGQIPTGELFF. DNA for the CDR3: TGTGCCAGCAGTTACGGACAGATCCCCACCGGGGAGCTGTTTTTT.

The CDR3 loop reads CASSEYPGAYEQYF. The DNA for the CDR3 is TGTGCCAGCAGTGAATACCCAGGGGCCTACGAGCAGTACTTC. This sequence joins TRBV25-1 and TRBJ2-7, with D tentatively TRBD1 (6 bases). This CDR3 contains 14 residues. Germline loops: CDR1 MGHDK, CDR2 SYGVNS. Trimming removed 0 bases at V and 2 bases at J, with 8 bases between.

This chain uses TRBV7-2 with TRBJ1-6, with D possibly matching TRBD1 (6 bases). Germline V gene sequence: CDR1 SGHTA, CDR2 FQGNSA. The CDR3 loop spans 14 amino acids. Deletions cut 3 bases from V and 5 bases from J, with 8 bases between. This chain's CDR3 is CASSFDRHNSPLHF. In DNA form, the CDR3 reads TGTGCCAGCAGCTTTGACAGGCATAATTCACCCCTCCACTTT.

CDR3 amino acids: CASSMGQGTNTGELFF. CDR3 coding DNA: TGTGCCAGTAGTATGGGTCAGGGGACGAACACCGGGGAGCTGTTTTTT. V usage is TRBV19 and J usage is TRBJ2-2, with a tentative D call TRBD1 (6 bases). V lost 3 bases, J lost 0 bases, and 11 bases lay in between. CDR1 and CDR2 (germline): LNHDA, SQIVND (reference sequence). This CDR3 has 16 amino acids.

The rearrangement links TRBV15 to TRBJ2-1; perhaps D is TRBD1 or TRBD2 (5 bases each). This CDR3 spans 15 amino acids. Germline CDR1 is LNHNV and CDR2 is YYDKDF (reference sequence). Trimming removed 8 bases from V and 0 bases from J, with 14 bases in between. CDR3 in amino acids: CATFMAGSSYNEQFF. CDR3 coding DNA: TGTGCCACCTTCATGGCAGGGAGCTCCTACAATGAGCAGTTCTTC.

V gene TRBV30 combines with J gene TRBJ2-3; D might be TRBD2 (6 bases). CDR3 length: 15 amino acids. Germline loops: CDR1 GTSNPN, CDR2 SVGIG (reference sequence). Trimming pared 0 bases from V and 1 base from J, leaving 11 bases between. CDR3 bases: TGTGCCTGGAGTGTACGGGGGTACGGCACAGATACGCAGTATTTT. This codes for CAWSVRGYGTDTQYF.

V and J are TRBV15 and TRBJ2-3; a weak D match, TRBD2 (6 bases). V was trimmed by 3 bases and J by 6 bases, leaving 10 bases between them. The CDR3 loop spans 13 amino acids. The germline V gene encodes CDR1 LNHNV and CDR2 YYDKDF (reference sequence). The CDR3 protein is CATSREAGDTQYF. The CDR3 bases are TGTGCCACCAGCAGGGAGGCGGGGGATACGCAGTATTTT.

The V call is TRBV15, the J call TRBJ1-1, with D perhaps matching TRBD1 (5 bases). Germline V CDR1 and CDR2: LNHNV, YYDKDF (reference sequence). The V and J ends lost 3 bases and 3 bases respectively, with 14 bases between them. The CDR3 has 15 residues. The CDR3 spells CATSRKGTGDTEAFF. The CDR3 DNA sequence: TGTGCCACCAGCAGGAAAGGGACGGGCGACACTGAAGCTTTCTTT. Full variable domain (missing parts from reference TRBV15 and TRBJ1-1): DAMVIQNPRYQVTQFGKPVTLSCSQTLNHNVMYWYQQKSSQAPKLLFHYYDKDFNNEADTPDNFQSRRPNTSFCFLDIRSPGLGDTAMYLCATSRKGTGDTEAFFGQGTRLTVV.

This chain joins TRBV7-8 and TRBJ1-6; D call uncertain. CDR1 and CDR2 from the germline V gene are SGHVS and FQNEAQ. Trimming removed 2 bases from V and 7 bases from J, with 9 bases in between. The CDR3 has 14 amino acids. The CDR3 region is CASSLRPLNSPLHF. CDR3 nucleotides: TGTGCCAGCAGCTTAAGGCCCCTGAATTCACCCCTCCACTTT.

This chain links TRBV29-1 with TRBJ1-2; D perhaps matches TRBD1 (6 bases). CDR1 is SQVTM and CDR2 is ANQGSEA in the germline V gene. CDR3 length: 13 amino acids. The V end lost 6 bases, the J end lost 0 bases, and 11 bases lay between the germline ends. CDR3 DNA: TGCAGCGTCCTGGGGGGCACTAACTATGGCTACACCTTC. Translating gives CSVLGGTNYGYTF. The complete variable domain, with remaining parts taken from reference TRBV29-1 and TRBJ1-2, reads SAVISQKPSRDICQRGTSLTIQCQVDSQVTMMFWYRQQPGQSLTLIATANQGSEATYESGFVIDKFPISRPNLTFSTLTVSNMSPEDSSIYLCSVLGGTNYGYTFGSGTRLTVV.

The chain employs TRBV30 and TRBJ1-2, with 7 bases identical to TRBD1. The CDR3 length is 12 residues. The trim removed 8 bases at V and 4 bases at J, leaving 7 bases unmatched. Germline V gene lookup returns CDR1 GTSNPN and CDR2 SVGIG (reference sequence). The CDR3 DNA reads as TGTGCCGGACAGGTACTAACCTATGGCTACACCTTC. It is translated as CAGQVLTYGYTF. The whole variable domain, filled in from reference TRBV30 and TRBJ1-2, reads SQTIHQWPATLVQPVGSPLSLECTVEGTSNPNLYWYRQAAGRGLQLLFYSVGIGQISSEVPQNLSASRPQDRQFILSSKKLLLSDSGFYLCAGQVLTYGYTFGSGTRLTVV.

The chain couples TRBV30 to TRBJ2-1, with 14 positions matching TRBD2. This CDR3 has 16 amino acids. Germline CDR1 GTSNPN, CDR2 SVGIG (reference sequence). V lost 0 bases to trimming and J lost 6 bases; unmatched junction nucleotides: 4. As DNA, the CDR3 is TGTGCCTGGAGTGTCCTTGGGACTAGCGGGGGCAATGAGCAGTTCTTC. This sequence encodes CAWSVLGTSGGNEQFF.

The V call is TRBV10-3, the J call TRBJ2-5, with D perhaps TRBD2 (6 bases). The ends were cut back, 6 bases at V and 3 bases at J, with 11 bases in the middle. CDR1 and CDR2 (germline): ENHRY, SYGVKD. CDR3 size: 13 residues. CDR3 sequence reads: CAISPGGEETQYF. CDR3 nucleotides: TGTGCCATCAGCCCCGGGGGAGAAGAGACCCAGTACTTC.

The table lists this clone with a few counts. The V gene is TRBV6-5, the J gene TRBJ1-2, with a possible D match to TRBD1 (5 bases). CDR1 is MNHEY, CDR2 SVGAGI, per germline. The CDR3 consists of 15 residues. Trimming shortened V by 0 bases and J by 7 bases, and 15 bases separated the two germline ends. CDR3 coding DNA: TGTGCCAGCAGTTACTCCTCAGGGTCGAGGTCTGGCTACACCTTC. It specifies CASSYSSGSRSGYTF.

The J gene is TRBJ2-7, the V gene TRBV7-2, with D possibly matching TRBD1 (5 bases). This CDR3 has 14 amino acids. Trimming cost V 3 bases and J 4 bases, with 13 bases left between them. The V gene's germline CDR1 is SGHTA and CDR2 FQGNSA. Here the CDR3 reads CASSFRQTPYEQYF. For the CDR3, the DNA is TGTGCCAGCAGCTTTCGACAGACCCCTTACGAGCAGTACTTC.

On this clone: One base separates it from a far larger clone, so it is likely a read error. In the same sample, other DNA sequences code for this CDR3. The V gene is TRBV5-6, the J gene TRBJ2-1; D uncertain. The CDR3 is 18 amino acids. V was clipped by 4 bases and J by 2 bases, with 22 bases between them. Looked up from germline, CDR1 is SGHDT and CDR2 is YYEEEE. The CDR3 bases are TGTGCCAGCAGCCCGCCCCTCCTGTCAGGTCACACCTACAATGAGCAGTTCTTC. It codes for CASSPPLLSGHTYNEQFF.

The chain carries TRBV29-1 and TRBJ1-2; 10 nucleotides agree with TRBD1. The CDR3 has 13 residues. CDR1 and CDR2 (germline): SQVTM, ANQGSEA. The junction had 8 bases not matched to a gene; V was cut back by 4 bases and J by 9 bases. CDR3 nucleotide sequence: TGCAGCGTTGCCGGACAGGGGGGTTGGAGCTACACCTTC. Translating it yields CSVAGQGGWSYTF. Looking up the rest from reference TRBV29-1 and TRBJ1-2 gives the full variable domain: SAVISQKPSRDICQRGTSLTIQCQVDSQVTMMFWYRQQPGQSLTLIATANQGSEATYESGFVIDKFPISRPNLTFSTLTVSNMSPEDSSIYLCSVAGQGGWSYTFGSGTRLTVV.

This chain connects TRBV19 to TRBJ2-7, with 10 bases matching TRBD1. V dropped 5 bases and J dropped 3; count of bases not matched to a gene: 10. The V gene's germline CDR1 is LNHDA and CDR2 SQIVND (reference sequence). CDR3 length: 16 amino acids. CDR3 sequence reads: CASSAHSGQGRYEQYF. The CDR3 DNA is TGTGCCAGTAGTGCCCATTCGGGACAGGGGCGCTACGAGCAGTACTTC.